The clone carrying this TCR beta chain occurred many times. The data derive from a study of regulatory T cells in long-lasting Graves disease. This sample's time point: persistent/refractory GD, antithyroid drugs over 5 years with positive TRAb. PBMC RNA served as the TCR library source. Those enrolled as patients came out of an endocrinology department in Xi'an, China. EDTA tubes held 8 to 10 milliliters of peripheral blood from each patient. In building TCR beta libraries, iRepertoire HTBI primers were used together with Arm-PCR of CDR3 regions. From the multiplex PCR reads, TCRdb called clonotypes with MiXCR, one entry per CDR3 protein. The sample holds 300,000 to 350,000 distinct CDR3 sequences, about 18% seen once. Trimming took 0 bases from V and 7 from J, leaving 9 bases between them. The germline CDR1 and CDR2 sequences are LNHNV and YYDKDF (reference sequence). This CDR3 contains 13 residues.

The chain is built from TRBV15 and TRBJ1-2; D unclear. Here the sequenced sample was peripheral blood mononuclear cells (PBMCs), taken when the disease was refractory, from a patient treated with antithyroid drugs. The TCR sequence derives from a female donor with Graves disease. The DNA for the CDR3 is TGTGCCACCAGCAGAGATCCGACATCTGGCTACACCTTC. It yields the protein CATSRDPTSGYTF.